Listed below are T cell receptor beta chains from one sample, sequenced in a study of blood T cells in healthy people across ages. TCRdb processed the 5' RACE reads anew with MiXCR; each CDR3 protein has one entry. Counted here are under 2 million distinct CDR3 sequences, roughly 32% occurring once; the ten biggest clones make up around 11%. Sequencing input: blood. The receptors originated from a woman in her 30s in good health. CDR3s leave out the opening cysteine and the closing phenylalanine or tryptophan.

TRBJ1-2 | 11 | TRBV6-2/TRBV6-3 | ASRTDRLYGYT
TRBJ1-5 | 13 | TRBV2 | ASREGQGINQPQH
TRBJ2-5 | 12 | TRBV10-3 | AIRSTRGRETQY
TRBJ1-2 | 10 | TRBV3-1 | ASSQGARDYT
TRBJ2-7 | 13 | TRBV5-1 | ASSLSSSSYNEQY
TRBJ2-3 | 18 | TRBV13 | ASSLPFGLAGGSSTDTQY
TRBJ2-3 | 13 | TRBV20-1 | SARVGERRGDTQY
TRBJ1-2 | 10 | TRBV3-1 | ASSPSQRGYT
TRBJ2-3 | 13 | TRBV5-1 | ASGIGTGRTDTQY
TRBJ1-5 | 13 | TRBV29-1 | SVAGGGIINQPQH
TRBJ2-7 | 13 | TRBV2 | ASSRTTGRDHEQY
TRBJ1-4 | 11 | TRBV28 | ASKPQGDEKLF
TRBJ2-1 | 14 | TRBV5-1 | ASSYTTSGVLSEQF
TRBJ2-7 | 9 | TRBV7-9 | ASSNSYEQY
TRBJ1-2 | 11 | TRBV29-1 | SVVDRIGNGYT
TRBJ2-3 | 12 | TRBV5-1 | ASSATGATDTQY
TRBJ2-3 | 15 | TRBV29-1 | SVGGTSGGLYTDTQY
TRBJ2-1 | 13 | TRBV5-1 | ASSATLQRGNEQF
TRBJ1-2 | 12 | TRBV28 | ASSLAPRFYGYT
. | 11 | TRBV11-1 | ASSRTSEVEQY
TRBJ2-2 | 12 | TRBV27 | ASSFGLYYGELF
TRBJ1-2 | 10 | TRBV6-6 | ASKTRDYGYT
TRBJ1-4 | 13 | TRBV3-1 | ASSPLPGTLPKLF
TRBJ2-3 | 15 | TRBV12-3/TRBV12-4 | ASSSYSSGPSTDTQY
TRBJ2-7 | 13 | TRBV20-1 | SARTMEDFSYEQY
TRBJ2-7 | 11 | TRBV3-1 | ASGQGLTYEQY
TRBJ1-1 | 13 | TRBV13 | ATPGRRSTNTEAF
TRBJ2-7 | 12 | TRBV7-9 | ASSLGQVIYEQY
TRBJ2-2 | 12 | TRBV7-9 | ANSSLTRTGELF
TRBJ2-3 | 13 | TRBV6-1 | ASSAAGRGFDTQY
TRBJ2-5 | 13 | TRBV27 | ASSLSPQGGETQY
. | 11 | TRBV25-1 | VSTSGAGYEQY
TRBJ2-1 | 13 | TRBV5-5 | ASSLVKAAYNEQF
TRBJ1-1 | 10 | TRBV10-3 | ATRVTNTEAF
TRBJ2-3 | 12 | TRBV20-1 | SATTGGGTDTQY
TRBJ2-1 | 15 | TRBV4-1 | ASSQTGLAGGGVEQF
TRBJ2-5 | 9 | TRBV27 | GSRWGETQY
TRBJ2-5 | 12 | TRBV28 | ASGGQGALETQY
TRBJ2-1 | 14 | TRBV10-3 | AISEQTSGSYNEQF
TRBJ1-4 | 13 | TRBV27 | ASSIRDPSDEKLF
TRBJ2-1 | 13 | TRBV7-3 | ASSPSSGRDNEQF
TRBJ2-5 | 17 | TRBV3-1 | ASSQALGRRGGGMRTQY
TRBJ1-2 | 11 | TRBV12-3/TRBV12-4 | ASSTFEGSGYT
TRBJ2-5 | 12 | TRBV20-1 | SAQKAGVSETQY
TRBJ1-4 | 10 | TRBV7-2 | ASSKDPRRLF
TRBJ1-1 | 9 | TRBV29-1 | SGSGATEAF
TRBJ2-1 | 13 | TRBV24-1 | ATSDSSRRANEQF
TRBJ1-2 | 14 | TRBV6-1 | ASSGGGRVRQNGYT
TRBJ2-7 | 12 | TRBV27 | ASRSGTGGYEQY
TRBJ1-1 | 10 | TRBV29-1 | SSRNSDTEAF
TRBJ2-5 | 12 | TRBV5-1 | TSSQEQGKETQY
. | 11 | TRBV5-1 | ASTPTGGYEQY
. | 13 | TRBV27 | ASSFFTGASYEQY
TRBJ2-7 | 14 | TRBV6-1 | ASSPGPFLLSYEQY
TRBJ2-5 | 13 | TRBV12-3/TRBV12-4 | ASSPLVGYQETQY
TRBJ2-7 | 12 | TRBV20-1 | SANRPGSSHEQY
TRBJ2-1 | 13 | TRBV24-1 | ATSDFEQGKHEQF
TRBJ2-1 | 13 | TRBV30 | AWSRGSGAYNEQF
TRBJ2-2 | 11 | TRBV7-9 | ASSLPFKGELF